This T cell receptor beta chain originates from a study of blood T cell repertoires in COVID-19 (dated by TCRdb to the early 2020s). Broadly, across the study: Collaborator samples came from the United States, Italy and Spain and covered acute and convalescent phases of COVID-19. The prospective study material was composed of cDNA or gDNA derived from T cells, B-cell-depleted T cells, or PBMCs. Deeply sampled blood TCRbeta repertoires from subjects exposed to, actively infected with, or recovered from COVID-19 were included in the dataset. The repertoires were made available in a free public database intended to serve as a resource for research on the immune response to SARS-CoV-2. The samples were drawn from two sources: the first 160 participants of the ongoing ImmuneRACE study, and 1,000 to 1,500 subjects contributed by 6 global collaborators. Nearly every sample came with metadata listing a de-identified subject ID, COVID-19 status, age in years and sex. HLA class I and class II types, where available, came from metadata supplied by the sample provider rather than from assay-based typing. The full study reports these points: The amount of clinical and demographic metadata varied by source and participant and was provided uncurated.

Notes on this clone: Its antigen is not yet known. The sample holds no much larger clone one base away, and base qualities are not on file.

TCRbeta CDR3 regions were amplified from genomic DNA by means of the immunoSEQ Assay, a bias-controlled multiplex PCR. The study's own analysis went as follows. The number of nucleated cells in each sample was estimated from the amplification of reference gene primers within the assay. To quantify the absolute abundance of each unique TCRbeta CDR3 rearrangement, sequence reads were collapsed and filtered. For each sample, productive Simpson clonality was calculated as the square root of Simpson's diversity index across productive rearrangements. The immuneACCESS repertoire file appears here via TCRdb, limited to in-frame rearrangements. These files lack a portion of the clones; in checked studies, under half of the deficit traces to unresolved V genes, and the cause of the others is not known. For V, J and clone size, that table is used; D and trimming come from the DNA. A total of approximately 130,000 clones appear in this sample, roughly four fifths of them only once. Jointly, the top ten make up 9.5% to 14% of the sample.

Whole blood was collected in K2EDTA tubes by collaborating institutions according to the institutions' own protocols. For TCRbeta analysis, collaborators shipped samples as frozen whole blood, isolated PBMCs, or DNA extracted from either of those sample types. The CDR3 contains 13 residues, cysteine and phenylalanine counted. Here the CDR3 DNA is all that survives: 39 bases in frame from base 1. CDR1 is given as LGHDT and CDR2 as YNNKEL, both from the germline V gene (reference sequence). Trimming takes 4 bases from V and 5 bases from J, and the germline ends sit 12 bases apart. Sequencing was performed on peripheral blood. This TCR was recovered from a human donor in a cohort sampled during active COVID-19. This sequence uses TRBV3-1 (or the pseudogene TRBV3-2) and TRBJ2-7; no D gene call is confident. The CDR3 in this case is CASSRGGVHEQYF. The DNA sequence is TGTGCCAGCAGCCGAGGCGGAGTCCACGAGCAGTACTTC.